This TCR beta chain was observed in a study of blood T cell repertoires in COVID-19. Study context: The United States, Italy and Spain supplied acute and convalescent COVID-19 samples. PBMCs, B-cell-depleted T cells, or T cells were the source of the cDNA or gDNA that made up the material.

Authors' data handling: Amplification of reference gene primers was used by the study to estimate nucleated cell counts. The data were produced by immunoSEQ multiplex PCR, yet TCRdb's version contains in-frame clones alone and is incomplete. V, J and clone size derive from that table, while D and trimming were established from the DNA sequence. The repertoire includes approximately 400,000 clones, 70% to 90% of them detected once, and 0.95% to 1.5% sits in the top ten. The germline V gene encodes CDR1 SGHTA and CDR2 FQGTGA. The CDR3 has 14 amino acids. Trimming stripped 3 bases from V and 4 bases from J, with 12 bases between.

The chain employs TRBV7-3 and TRBJ1-2; a possible D gene is TRBD1 (5 bases). The sequence was collected from a man aged 40-49 years with acute or convalescent COVID-19. The source material was peripheral blood. The CDR3 sequence is CASSFGGNLYGYTF. CDR3 DNA sequence: TGTGCCAGCAGCTTCGGGGGGAACCTCTATGGCTACACCTTC.